Each of the 14 T cell receptor beta chains below was sequenced from the same sample in a study of identical twins. Each CDR3 protein is one row after TCRdb ran MiXCR on the 5' RACE reads. The sample has about 520,000 distinct CDR3 sequences, 22% seen once. This sample also appeared in a second study, on T cells expressing NK-cell markers.

The sample comprised CD4+ T cells sorted from blood. All receptors come from a woman under 30 in good health.

This sequence joins TRBV29-1 and TRBJ2-7; 9 nucleotides agree with TRBD1. Unmatched junction bases numbered 3, after V lost 6 bases and J lost 3 bases. The CDR3 covers 12 residues. The germline V gene has CDR1 SQVTM and CDR2 ANQGSEA. The CDR3 sequence is CSVGQGIYEQYF. In nucleotides, the CDR3 is TGCAGCGTGGGACAGGGCATCTACGAGCAGTACTTC.

This clonotype came up a few times. The CDR3 loop reads CSVLAGGMNEQFF. In DNA form, the CDR3 reads TGCAGCGTTCTAGCGGGGGGCATGAATGAGCAGTTCTTC. The V gene is TRBV29-1, the J gene TRBJ2-1, with TRBD2 matching 11 bases. Germline V lookup: CDR1 SQVTM, CDR2 ANQGSEA. This CDR3 comprises 13 residues. The J segment lost 7 bases and the V segment lost 5 bases, leaving 4 bases of the junction unmatched.

This clonotype was recorded a few times. The CDR3 coding sequence is TGTGCCATCAGCGGTAGGCTAGCGGGGGCAGATACGCAGTATTTT. It encodes CAISGRLAGADTQYF. V and J are TRBV10-3 and TRBJ2-3, with 10 nucleotides matching TRBD2. The ends lost 6 bases at V and 4 bases at J; junction bases unmatched: 7. The V gene's germline CDR1 is ENHRY and CDR2 SYGVKD. The CDR3 has 15 amino acids.

J is TRBJ1-2 and V is TRBV7-2, with D perhaps matching TRBD1 (5 bases). Germline CDR1 SGHTA, CDR2 FQGNSA. The CDR3 is 15 residues long. The V end lost 5 bases, the J end lost 5 bases, and 18 bases lay between the germline ends. CDR3 in DNA: TGTGCCAGCAGCCCTTTTCGGGGGGTGGGGTATGGCTACACCTTC. It encodes CASSPFRGVGYGYTF.

V and J are TRBV12-3 or TRBV12-4 and TRBJ2-7, with D unresolved. The CDR3 spans 12 residues. V dropped 3 bases and J dropped 7 bases, with 10 bases sitting between them. CDR3 in DNA: TGTGCCAGCAGTTTTATCGGCAGTGAGCAGTACTTC. This translates into CASSFIGSEQYF.

This chain links TRBV6-1 with TRBJ2-7; 8 positions agree with TRBD1. Germline CDR1 reads MNHNS; CDR2 reads SASEGT. Germline trimming cut 6 bases from V and 2 bases from J; bases unmatched to any gene: 6. This CDR3 contains 14 residues. The CDR3 spells CASRAQGAPYEQYF. The CDR3 DNA follows: TGTGCCAGCAGGGCCCAGGGGGCTCCCTACGAGCAGTACTTC.

This clonotype showed up just once. CDR3: CASSLDPGTAKNIQYF. CDR3 DNA sequence: TGTGCCAGCAGCTTAGATCCAGGGACAGCCAAAAACATTCAGTACTTC. V is TRBV11-3 and J is TRBJ2-4, with D perhaps assigned TRBD1 or TRBD2 (5 bases each). V shed 0 bases and J shed 0 bases, with 9 bases lying between them. The CDR3 is made up of 16 amino acids. Germline V gives CDR1 SGHNT, CDR2 YENEEA.

The chain has TRBV5-4 and TRBJ2-7; D perhaps matches TRBD1 (5 bases). The CDR3 consists of 13 residues. V was cut by 5 bases and J by 0 bases, with 9 bases left in between. Per germline, CDR1 SGHNT and CDR2 YYREEE (reference sequence). CDR3 bases: TGTGCCAGCAGGACGACAGACTCCTACGAGCAGTACTTC. It yields the protein CASRTTDSYEQYF.

This clonotype turned up a few times. The chain employs TRBV20-1 and TRBJ1-4; perhaps TRBD1 as D (6 bases). Germline V CDR1 and CDR2: DFQATT, SNEGSKA (reference sequence). This CDR3 region has 13 residues. V lost 6 bases and J lost 12, with 20 bases in between. The chain's CDR3 is CSARRTQGTELFF. DNA for the CDR3: TGCAGTGCCCGGAGGACGCAGGGGACGGAACTGTTTTTT.

This sequence joins TRBV20-1 and TRBJ1-2; D is unresolved. There are 11 residues in the CDR3. Trimming removed 3 bases at V and 4 bases at J, with 6 bases between. The germline gives CDR1 DFQATT, CDR2 SNEGSKA (reference sequence). CDR3 region: CSASNFYGYTF. CDR3 nucleotides: TGCAGTGCTAGTAACTTCTATGGCTACACCTTC.

The chain employs TRBV6-1 and TRBJ2-7; 7 bases map to TRBD2. V lost 6 bases to trimming and J lost 2 bases; unmatched junction nucleotides: 13. The germline gives CDR1 MNHNS, CDR2 SASEGT. This CDR3 is built from 16 residues. This CDR3 reads CASSDTRTSHPYEQYF. DNA of the CDR3: TGTGCCAGCAGCGATACCCGGACTAGTCATCCCTACGAGCAGTACTTC.

This clonotype was observed many times. The junction departs from the called germline gene at one end, perhaps through a read error. The chain recombines TRBV5-1 with TRBJ1-1; D is unclear. CDR1 and CDR2 (germline): SGHRS, YFSETQ. The CDR3 extends over 13 amino acids. For the CDR3, the DNA is TGTGCCAGCAGCCTCGATGCGAACACTGAAGCTTTCTTT. This encodes CASSLDANTEAFF.

This clonotype was seen a handful of times. V and J are TRBV5-5 and TRBJ2-7, with no clear D. Germline V gene lookup returns CDR1 SGHKS and CDR2 YYEKEE (reference sequence). The CDR3 is 13 amino acids. The ends were cut back, 1 base at V and 5 bases at J, with 10 bases in the middle. CDR3 in DNA: TGTGCCAGCAGCTTGCTGTCGATGCACGAGCAGTACTTC. Translating it yields CASSLLSMHEQYF. Together with reference TRBV5-5 and TRBJ2-7, the CDR3 gives the full variable domain: DAGVTQSPTHLIKTRGQQVTLRCSPISGHKSVSWYQQVLGQGPQFIFQYYEKEERGRGNFPDRFSARQFPNYSSELNVNALLLGDSALYLCASSLLSMHEQYFGPGTRLTVT.

Here the CDR3 reads CASTPRTGSEEQYF. The CDR3 DNA follows: TGTGCCTCGACCCCCCGGACAGGGTCGGAGGAGCAGTACTTC. The V and J genes are TRBV10-3 and TRBJ2-7; the match to TRBD1 covers 8 bases. After removal of 11 bases from V and 7 bases from J, the junction contained 16 bases not matched to a gene. CDR1 and CDR2 from the germline V gene are ENHRY and SYGVKD. The CDR3 runs 14 residues.